This TCR beta chain was obtained from a study of regulatory T cells in long-lasting Graves disease. Points from the study as a whole: Shared public clonotypes totalled over 2,500 in persistent patients, compared with over 800 in new patients. Since the sample size was small, accuracy may have been reduced.

Time point described: newly diagnosed GD, antithyroid drugs for less than 3 months. After RNA was extracted from PBMCs, the TCR library was made from it. The patients were drawn from one endocrinology department in Xi'an, China. Through Arm-PCR of CDR3 regions and iRepertoire HTBI primers, TCR beta libraries were built. TCRdb fed the multiplex PCR reads into MiXCR, producing one record per CDR3 protein. The data hold hundreds of thousands of distinct CDR3 sequences, with roughly 16% observed a single time. This clonotype occurred many times. What it recognizes is unknown. The clonotype was recovered from a female donor with Graves disease. Source: peripheral blood mononuclear cells (PBMCs), taken at new diagnosis, from a patient treated with antithyroid drugs.

The CDR3 is CASSLAPIQGRNEQFF. CDR3 nucleotide sequence: TGTGCCAGCAGCTTAGCCCCTATTCAGGGGAGGAATGAGCAGTTCTTC. The rearrangement joins TRBV11-2 to TRBJ2-1; D may match TRBD1 or TRBD2 (6 bases each). CDR3 length: 16 amino acids. V was shortened by 1 base and J by 7 bases, with 17 bases between the two germline ends. Germline CDR1 and CDR2: SGHAT and FQNNGV.